A selection of T cell receptor beta chains follows, all from one sample in a study of early T cells in non-severe SARS-CoV-2 infection. TCRdb processed the 5' RACE reads anew with MiXCR; each CDR3 protein has one entry. The sample shows roughly 30,000 distinct CDR3 sequences, about 4.6% of them seen only once. The sample consisted of whole blood. These receptors originate from an adult who was a healthcare worker with PCR-confirmed SARS-CoV-2 infection or an uninfected control (not recorded which). Each CDR3 is given with its conserved first and last residue. D genes are given only for firm matches. Not all rows give a size; the values are once, few, many and, for expanded clones, a class.

>.|TRBV7-2|.|TRBJ2-1
TGTGCCAGCAGCTCCCCGATAGCGTCTGAGCAGTTCTTC
CASSSPIASEQFF
>many|TRBV10-3|.|TRBJ2-5
TGTGCCATCAGACCTAAGACACCGAGGGGAGAGACCCAGTACTTC
CAIRPKTPRGETQYF
>.|TRBV5-1|TRBD2|TRBJ2-7
TGCGCCAGCAGCTTGGGGGGGACTAGCTTCGGGTCCGCCTACGAGCAGTACTTC
CASSLGGTSFGSAYEQYF
>many|TRBV12-5|.|TRBJ1-5
TGTGCTAGTGCCCTCGGACAGAACAATCAGCCCCAGCATTTT
CASALGQNNQPQHF
>many|TRBV7-8|.|TRBJ1-1
TGTGCCAGCAGCTTAGTCGGGAACACTGAAGCTTTCTTT
CASSLVGNTEAFF
>many|TRBV28|.|TRBJ1-2
TGTGCCAGCAGTCCCCCGGGAGGTACTTCCTATGGCTACACCTTC
CASSPPGGTSYGYTF
>many|TRBV20-1|.|TRBJ2-2
TGCAGTGCTGGGGGACTCGTCGGCGGGGAGCTGTTTTTT
CSAGGLVGGELFF
>few|TRBV27|TRBD1|TRBJ2-3
TGTGCCAGCAGTTTGTTCGGGACAGGGCCCACAGATACGCAGTATTTT
CASSLFGTGPTDTQYF
>few|TRBV7-2|.|TRBJ1-6
TGTGCCAGCAGCTTATATAATTCACCCCTCCACTTT
CASSLYNSPLHF
>few|TRBV2|.|TRBJ2-1
TGTGCCAGCAGTACAGTCCTATCCTACAATGAGCAGTTCTTC
CASSTVLSYNEQFF
>.|TRBV20-1|TRBD2|TRBJ2-3
TGCAGTGCCGCCCCCAGAGGACTAGCGGGGGTTCCCCGACCCACAGATACGCAGTATTTT
CSAAPRGLAGVPRPTDTQYF
>.|TRBV18|TRBD1|TRBJ1-2
TGTGCCAGCTCACCTCTCCTCCGGGACAGCTCAGGCTACACCTTC
CASSPLLRDSSGYTF
>many|TRBV20-1|TRBD2|TRBJ2-3
TGCAGTGCTAGAGATCGGCTAGCGGGCGGAACAGATACGCAGTATTTT
CSARDRLAGGTDTQYF
>.|TRBV2|TRBD1|TRBJ2-3
TGTGCCAGCAGTGTACAGGGACAGACAGATACGCAGTATTTT
CASSVQGQTDTQYF
>few|TRBV7-9|.|TRBJ1-2
TGTGCCAGCAGCCCTCCAGAGGGAGGCTACACCTTC
CASSPPEGGYTF
>many|TRBV7-9|.|TRBJ1-6
TGTGCCAGCAGCCCATGGCCCGCGGCGACCCTCCACTTT
CASSPWPAATLHF
>many|TRBV5-4|.|TRBJ2-2
TGTGCCAGCAGCTTAACCCCCGGACGCGCCGGGACCGGGGAGCTGTTTTTT
CASSLTPGRAGTGELFF
>many|TRBV10-3|.|TRBJ2-7
TGTGCCATCAGTGAGAGACAGGACTCCTACGAGCAGTACTTC
CAISERQDSYEQYF
>.|TRBV11-2|.|TRBJ1-1
TGTGCCAGCAGCTTAGGACAGGTAATGAACACTGAAGCTTTCTTT
CASSLGQVMNTEAFF
>.|TRBV6-6|.|TRBJ2-5
TGTGCCAGCAGTTACCGGGACCCGTTAAAAGAGACCCAGTACTTC
CASSYRDPLKETQYF
>.|TRBV20-1|TRBD2|TRBJ2-1
TGCAGTGCCCCTAGCGGGGCGGGTTACAATGAGCAGTTCTTC
CSAPSGAGYNEQFF
>many|TRBV12-3/TRBV12-4|.|TRBJ1-1
TGTGCCAGCAGTCGCCAAGGGGCTGGGACTGAAGCTTTCTTT
CASSRQGAGTEAFF
>many|TRBV20-1|.|TRBJ2-7
TGCAGTGCTAGGGGAAGTTCGAGCGGAACCTACGAGCAGTACTTC
CSARGSSSGTYEQYF
>many|TRBV5-5|.|TRBJ1-1
TGTGCCAGCAGCTTGGACATGAACACTGAAGCTTTCTTT
CASSLDMNTEAFF
>many|TRBV28|TRBD2|TRBJ2-1
TGTGCCAGCGAGAGGGATAGGACTAGCCTGGTCTACAATGAGCAGTTCTTC
CASERDRTSLVYNEQFF
>few|TRBV18|.|TRBJ2-5
TGTGCCAGCTCACCACGGGGACGACAAGGAAAACAAGAGACCCAGTACTTC
CASSPRGRQGKQETQYF
>many|TRBV20-1|.|TRBJ2-2
TGCAGTGCGCCTCGGGGCACCGACACCGGGGAGCTGTTTTTT
CSAPRGTDTGELFF
>.|TRBV5-1|.|TRBJ2-3
TGCGCCAGCAGCTATATAAAGCCCCTCGAGAGGACGCAGTATTTT
CASSYIKPLERTQYF
>.|TRBV29-1|TRBD2|TRBJ2-5
TGCAGCGTTAATCTTTCCGGGACTAGCGGGAGGGAGACCTTCCAAGAGACCCAGTACTTC
CSVNLSGTSGRETFQETQYF
>many|TRBV19|.|TRBJ1-5
TGTGCCAGTAGTTACATAAGCAATCAGCCCCAGCATTTT
CASSYISNQPQHF
>many|TRBV20-1|.|TRBJ1-2
TGCAGTGCTAGTGCGCGAGGCACTACTAACTATGGCTACACCTTC
CSASARGTTNYGYTF
>.|TRBV4-1|.|TRBJ2-1
TGCGCCAGCAGCACACCCGGGACCGACGACGATGAGCAGTTCTTC
CASSTPGTDDDEQFF
>few|TRBV28|TRBD1|TRBJ1-2
TGTGCCAGCAGCCCACCCCCGGGACAGGGAAGCTATGGCTACACCTTC
CASSPPPGQGSYGYTF
>many|TRBV11-2|.|TRBJ2-3
TGTGCCAGCAGCTTAGATCCTACAGATACGCAGTATTTT
CASSLDPTDTQYF